These 24 T cell receptor beta chains share one sample of origin, sequenced in a study of CD8+CD57+ T cells in acquired aplastic anemia. TCR beta VDJ and CDR3 profiles were obtained from a genomic DNA template. TCRdb analysed the reads with MiXCR anew, one entry per CDR3 protein. Altogether about 170,000 distinct CDR3 sequences are present, 55% to 80% being singletons, with the ten largest covering 45%. Sequencing was carried out using sorted CD4+, CD8+, or CD8+CD57+ T cells (not recorded which) from PBMCs. The receptors here all came from a human donor in good health.

There are many counts of this clonotype. V gene TRBV6-5 combines with J gene TRBJ2-1; D unresolved. The CDR3 runs to 13 residues. V dropped 5 bases and J dropped 1 base, with 6 bases sitting between them. Germline values: CDR1 MNHEY, CDR2 SVGAGI. The chain's CDR3 is CASSLRSYNEQFF. The CDR3 DNA sequence: TGTGCCAGCAGTCTGAGATCCTACAATGAGCAGTTCTTC.

This clonotype was recorded a few times. This may be a read error, as it is one base from a much larger clone. For the CDR3, the DNA is TGTGCCAGCGGGGTATCCTACGAGCAGTACGTC. Translating it yields CASGVSYEQYV. The gene calls are TRBV6-6 and TRBJ2-7; D unclear. The CDR3 is made up of 11 amino acids. Trimming stripped 8 bases from V and 1 base from J, with 6 bases between. Per the germline V gene, CDR1 is MNHNY and CDR2 is SVGAGI (reference sequence).

This clonotype was seen a few times. CDR3 nucleotide sequence: TGTGCCACCAGCAGAACAAGGGATCAGCCCCAGCATTTT. This gives the protein CATSRTRDQPQHF. The rearrangement joins TRBV15 to TRBJ1-5; D not resolved. Trimming took 2 bases from V and 5 from J, leaving 7 bases between them. The V gene's germline CDR1 is LNHNV and CDR2 YYDKDF (reference sequence). The CDR3 runs to 13 residues.

The chain employs TRBV20-1 and TRBJ2-3; D is undetermined. Germline loops: CDR1 DFQATT, CDR2 SNEGSKA (reference sequence). The CDR3 is 14 amino acids. The ends were cut back, 1 base at V and 4 bases at J, with 12 bases in the middle. This CDR3 reads CSARVGHPADTQYF. The CDR3 bases are TGCAGTGCTAGAGTTGGGCATCCTGCAGATACGCAGTATTTT.

The V gene is TRBV7-9, the J gene TRBJ1-6; D is uncertain. Per the germline V gene, CDR1 is SEHNR and CDR2 is FQNEAQ (reference sequence). Trimming took 8 bases from V and 14 from J, leaving 19 bases between them. The CDR3 has 13 residues. CDR3 in amino acids: CASSTEPDLTLHF. CDR3 nucleotides: TGTGCCAGCTCCACAGAGCCCGACCTAACCCTCCACTTT.

The chain carries TRBV20-1 and TRBJ2-5; 12 bases are shared with TRBD2. Germline trimming cut 2 bases from V and 3 bases from J; bases unmatched to any gene: 13. Germline lookup yields CDR1 DFQATT and CDR2 SNEGSKA (reference sequence). CDR3 size: 18 residues. The CDR3 nucleotides are TGCAGTGCTAGAAGATCTTCTGCTAGCGGGGGGGCTAAAGAGACCCAGTACTTC. Its protein is CSARRSSASGGAKETQYF.

The chain carries TRBV16 and TRBJ2-1; a possible D gene is TRBD2 (6 bases). Deletions cut 2 bases from V and 0 bases from J, with 17 bases between. Looked up from germline, CDR1 is KGHSY and CDR2 is FQNENV. The CDR3 totals 18 residues. CDR3 sequence (DNA): TGTGCCAGCAGCCAAGCCCCGGAGGGTTTGGCCTCCTACAATGAGCAGTTCTTC. Amino acids: CASSQAPEGLASYNEQFF.

The gene calls are TRBV28 and TRBJ2-4; unclear D gene. In germline, CDR1 is MDHEN, CDR2 SYDVKM. Trimming took off 4 bases at V and 6 bases at J, with 16 bases between the two ends. This CDR3 spans 15 amino acids. CDR3 loop: CASSWAESPINIQYF. CDR3 DNA: TGTGCCAGCAGTTGGGCGGAGAGCCCCATAAACATTCAGTACTTC.

The chain links TRBV24-1 to TRBJ2-6; unclear D gene. V shed 4 bases and J shed 0 bases, with 9 bases lying between them. The CDR3 is 16 amino acids. Per germline, CDR1 KGHDR and CDR2 SFDVKD. The CDR3 nucleotides read TGTGCCACCAGTGACAGAAAAAGCTCTGGGGCCAACGTCCTGACTTTC. Translation: CATSDRKSSGANVLTF.

Many counts were recorded for this clonotype. The chain uses TRBV7-9 and TRBJ2-1; D is possibly TRBD2 (8 bases). This CDR3 is 16 amino acids long. Germline CDR1 SEHNR, CDR2 FQNEAQ (reference sequence). Trimming took 5 bases from V and 2 from J, leaving 16 bases between them. The CDR3 DNA follows: TGTGCCAGCAGCCCAGGGGGACTAGACACCTACAATGAGCAGTTCTTC. This sequence encodes CASSPGGLDTYNEQFF.

This clonotype was seen ten or more times. The CDR3 region has the DNA TGTGCCAGCAGCTTAGGTCCCGCAGATACGCAGTATTTT. Its protein product is CASSLGPADTQYF. The chain recombines TRBV7-9 with TRBJ2-3; D unresolved. The CDR3 covers 13 residues. Trimming took 1 base from V and 4 from J, leaving 6 bases between them. CDR1 and CDR2 (germline): SEHNR, FQNEAQ (reference sequence).

Of note for this clonotype: The junction does not match germline at one end; this may be a read error. The J gene is TRBJ2-2, the V gene TRBV7-7; 7 bases map to TRBD2. Germline V gene sequence: CDR1 SSHAT, CDR2 FNYEAQ (reference sequence). CDR3 length: 14 amino acids. CDR3 residues: CASSHALAAGELFF. CDR3 in DNA: TGTGCTAGCAGCCACGCTCTAGCGGCCGGGGAGCTGTTTTTT.

This clonotype appeared many times. CDR3 protein: CASSLSGTFSYEQYF. In DNA, the CDR3 is TGTGCCAGCAGCTTAAGCGGGACCTTCTCCTACGAGCAGTACTTC. V usage is TRBV11-1 and J usage is TRBJ2-7, with TRBD2 identical over 7 bases. CDR1 and CDR2 from the germline V gene are SGHAT and FQDESV (reference sequence). Trimming took 2 bases from V and 0 from J; bases not matched to a gene: 4. This CDR3 region has 15 residues.

CDR3 in DNA: TGTGCCAGCAGCTTATATGGTCTAGCGGGATCCTCCGGGGCCAACGTCCTGACTTTC. Amino acids: CASSLYGLAGSSGANVLTF. This rearrangement joins TRBV7-3 to TRBJ2-6; TRBD2 aligns across 9 bases. The germline V gene encodes CDR1 SGHTA and CDR2 FQGTGA. This CDR3 spans 19 amino acids. Germline trimming cut 2 bases from V and 4 bases from J; bases unmatched to any gene: 12.

There are many counts of this clonotype. The chain employs TRBV5-8 and TRBJ1-1; perhaps TRBD1 as D (5 bases). There are 14 residues in the CDR3. V was cut by 2 bases and J by 1 base, with 9 bases left in between. CDR1 SGHTS and CDR2 YDEGEE come from the germline V gene. This CDR3 reads CASSFRGENTEAFF. In DNA, the CDR3 is TGTGCCAGCAGCTTTCGGGGGGAGAACACTGAAGCTTTCTTT.

CDR3 amino acids: CASSYPSGGGSYEQYF. The CDR3, as DNA: TGTGCCAGCAGCTACCCTAGCGGGGGGGGATCCTACGAGCAGTACTTC. The chain has TRBV7-2 and TRBJ2-7; 12 nucleotides align to TRBD2. The CDR3 is 16 residues long. V gave up 4 bases and J gave up 1 base; unmatched junction bases: 5. Germline V lookup: CDR1 SGHTA, CDR2 FQGNSA.

This clonotype occurred a few times. The J gene is TRBJ1-2, the V gene TRBV11-3; a weak D match, TRBD1 (5 bases). The CDR3 length is 15 residues. V dropped 1 base and J dropped 2 bases, with 11 bases sitting between them. Germline lookup yields CDR1 SGHNT and CDR2 YENEEA. The CDR3 bases are TGTGCCAGCAGCTTAGCCGGGACTCCGAACTATGGCTACACCTTC. Protein: CASSLAGTPNYGYTF. The complete variable domain, with remaining parts taken from reference TRBV11-3 and TRBJ1-2, reads EAGVVQSPRYKIIEKKQPVAFWCNPISGHNTLYWYLQNLGQGPELLIRYENEEAVDDSQLPKDRFSAERLKGVDSTLKIQPAELGDSAVYLCASSLAGTPNYGYTFGSGTRLTVV.

This chain joins TRBV20-1 and TRBJ1-6, with D hard to call. The V gene lost 0 bases and the J gene lost 7 bases, with 10 bases spanning the gap. In germline, CDR1 is DFQATT, CDR2 SNEGSKA (reference sequence). This CDR3 has 14 amino acids. CDR3 protein: CSARDPTHNSPLHF. Here the CDR3 DNA reads TGCAGTGCTAGAGACCCAACCCACAATTCACCCCTCCACTTT.

The rearrangement joins TRBV6-1 to TRBJ2-1; 11 bases fit TRBD1. CDR3 length: 15 amino acids. Germline V gene data show CDR1 as MNHNS and CDR2 as SASEGT. Trimming removed 6 bases from V and 4 bases from J; junction bases left unmatched: 5. CDR3 residues: CASSRTGGEYNEQFF. CDR3 in DNA: TGTGCCAGCAGCCGGACAGGGGGCGAATACAATGAGCAGTTCTTC.

This clonotype was counted many times. The chain links TRBV7-2 to TRBJ2-3; TRBD2 agrees at 8 bases. The CDR3 is 15 residues long. Germline V gene sequence: CDR1 SGHTA, CDR2 FQGNSA. J was trimmed by 4 bases and V by 3 bases; bases with no gene match: 6. As DNA, the CDR3 is TGTGCCAGCAGCTTGGTCAGCGGGGGAGCAGATACGCAGTATTTT. Its protein is CASSLVSGGADTQYF.

Worth noting for this clonotype: A much bigger clone sits one base away, suggesting this may be a read error. This CDR3 fails to terminate in the conserved phenylalanine or tryptophan, so it likely reflects a read error. The V and J genes are TRBV9 and TRBJ1-1; weak D call: TRBD1 (5 bases). The CDR3 spans 14 residues. Per the germline V gene, CDR1 is SGDLS and CDR2 is YYNGEE. V lost 5 bases to trimming and J lost 6 bases, with 17 bases between them. The CDR3 bases are TGTGCCAGCAGTTATACAGGCCCGAAGGCTGAAGCTTTCCTT. This gives the protein CASSYTGPKAEAFL.

The V gene is TRBV19, the J gene TRBJ2-6; D may match TRBD1 or TRBD2 (6 bases each). This CDR3 contains 16 residues. V was cut by 2 bases and J by 2 bases, with 10 bases left in between. The germline V gene encodes CDR1 LNHDA and CDR2 SQIVND (reference sequence). The CDR3 spells CASSITGRTGANVLTF. The CDR3 region has the DNA TGTGCCAGTAGTATAACAGGGAGGACTGGGGCCAACGTCCTGACTTTC.

In its sample, this clonotype was seen many times. V and J are TRBV10-1 and TRBJ2-2; 11 nucleotides agree with TRBD1. This CDR3 has 16 amino acids. Germline assignment: CDR1 WNHNN and CDR2 SYGVQD (reference sequence). The trim removed 9 bases at V and 5 bases at J, leaving 11 bases unmatched. CDR3 residues: CARPKGQGVRTGELFF. The CDR3 bases are TGCGCCAGGCCTAAGGGACAGGGGGTGAGGACCGGGGAGCTGTTTTTT.

At least ten counts were recorded for this clonotype. The J gene is TRBJ2-3, the V gene TRBV7-8, with 7 positions matching TRBD2. The CDR3 is 16 residues long. Trimming cost V 5 bases and J 5 bases; bases outside gene matches: 13. The germline gives CDR1 SGHVS, CDR2 FQNEAQ. The CDR3 coding sequence is TGTGCCAGCAGCCTTCCTTTAGCGGGCGGAGAAGATACGCAGTATTTT. It specifies CASSLPLAGGEDTQYF.